Included here is one T cell receptor beta chain sequence, with context. Its antigen target is currently unknown. Base qualities are not recorded, but no much larger clone differs from it by a single base. In the paper's terms, the time point label means: 2014-2015 season, pre-vaccination. TCRB sequencing was used to follow sorted CD4 subsets from the blood of adults before and after they were given the seasonal inactivated influenza vaccine (Fluvarix). To be eligible, subjects had to live in the community and must not have received influenza vaccine in the previous 6 months. Subjects were excluded for influenza vaccine contraindications, substance abuse, HIV/AIDS, active malignancy, immunomodulatory medication, or active illness such as respiratory infection. Per time point, between roughly 35 and 100 mL of blood was sampled. Circulating Tfh were defined as non-naive CD4+CXCR5+PD-1+ cells, and these cells were sorted into ICOS+CD38+ and ICOS-CD38- fractions. Either Ficoll-Paque PLUS or SepMate separation was used to isolate PBMC. Before DNA was extracted, the cell subsets were sorted from PBMC using a BD FACS Aria.

At the junction V is shortened by 6 bases and J by 5 bases, with 11 bases in between. The germline V gene (reference sequence) sets CDR1 to LNHDA and CDR2 to SQIVND. There are 14 amino acids in the CDR3, from cysteine to phenylalanine inclusive. The retained sequence is limited to the CDR3, 42 bases, with the frame set at the first base. This entry belongs to a study of follicular helper T cells after annual influenza vaccination (dated by TCRdb to 2015 to 2018). With respect to the entire study: Blood was drawn on days 0, 7 and 28 after each seasonal influenza vaccination. One week after vaccination, a second recruited cohort of more than nine subjects (Table S1) displayed a similar ICOS+CD38+ cTfh response. Multi-year samples were obtained from 6 or 7 subjects, with two vaccination seasons covered for a few subjects and three seasons covered for two subjects. The 2015 samples were processed right after collection, while the 2013-2014 samples were cryopreserved. To study recall of cTfh clones, some subjects were followed through successive annual vaccinations in the 2013-2014, 2014-2015 and 2015-2016 seasons. The research as a whole found: ICOS+CD38+ cTfh clonality correlated with the frequency of that population, and its change correlated with the change in circulating plasmablast frequency. Successive annual vaccinations recalled a recurring oligoclonal ICOS+CD38+ cTfh response that included tetramer and AIM influenza-specific clonotypes. Because only about 8.5-20% of the analyzed cells gave productive TCRB sequences, there was no way to sample rare clonotypes. Day 7 ICOS+CD38+ clones were most often found later in ICOS-CD38- cTfh, suggesting that subset may serve as a memory reservoir.

Preparation of the library involved the immunoSEQ multiplex PCR assay. Adaptive Biotechnologies handled the TCRB amplification, library preparation, sequencing and preliminary bioinformatics at Survey level resolution. TCRB sequencing used multiplex PCR amplification of genomic DNA from sorted cTfh populations. Regarding the original processing steps: Clonality was computed in R as 1 minus normalized Shannon entropy; the Gini index was calculated with the R package ineq. The overlap score was defined as the summed counts of shared sequences divided by the total counts of all sequences in both compared samples. Fisher's exact test, with an assumed theoretical repertoire of 10^7 TCRB sequences, was used to assess the significance of shared clonotypes. TCRdb holds this immuneACCESS table with in-frame rearrangements only. Some clones are missing; in checked studies, unresolved V genes explain under half, and the rest has no known cause. D and trimming were read from the DNA, whereas the V and J calls and clone size are those reported in that table. Here the sample has roughly 10,000 clones; 80% occur a single time. The top ten hold more than 3% of the sample.

Specimen: CXCR5+ CD38- circulating T follicular helper cells from blood, collected on the day of influenza vaccination. The cell subset or site label on this specimen signifies: circulating Tfh, non-naive CD4+CXCR5+PD-1+ (ICOS+CD38+ or ICOS-CD38-). This chain joins TRBV19 to TRBJ1-6; a confident D gene designation cannot be given. This TCR was recovered from an adult who received the influenza vaccine. Read as DNA, the sequence is TGTGCCAGTAGCTGGGCGGGGAATAATTCACCCCTCCACTTT. It translates as CASSWAGNNSPLHF.